The rows below give T cell receptor beta chains drawn from one sample of a study of shared clonotypes between healthy human individuals. TCRdb's copy holds only in-frame clones and misses some; the assay was immunoSEQ multiplex PCR. Of more than 500,000 clones listed, approximately 95% are singletons. Sequenced: naive CD8+ T cells sorted from blood. Receptors were obtained from a woman aged 25 to 39 in good health. Both conserved end residues are trimmed from each CDR3. The order of the fields is clone size, V gene, D gene, J gene, CDR3 protein. A D gene is named only where the DNA matches it firmly. Where a row states a size, it is once, few, many or the class of an expanded clone; other rows omit it.

>NA|TRBV14|NA|TRBJ2-1
ASSQDRVDNYNEQF
>NA|TRBV11-2|NA|TRBJ2-7
ASSLVRDEQY
>NA|TRBV19|TRBD2|TRBJ2-3
ASNGLAEKGRTDTQY
>once|TRBV19|TRBD1|TRBJ1-5
ASSQRDRGDQPQH
>NA|TRBV7-8|NA|TRBJ1-1
ASSLTTEAF
>NA|TRBV10-2|NA|TRBJ2-3
ASSDPDSWGTDTQY
>NA|TRBV27|TRBD2|TRBJ2-7
ASSLTSGSRYEQY
>few|TRBV6-6|NA|TRBJ1-4
ASSYSGTLDEKLF
>NA|TRBV18|TRBD2|TRBJ2-7
ASSGGAGRADEQY
>once|TRBV27|NA|TRBJ2-7
ASSIRSGGTEQY
>NA|TRBV27|NA|TRBJ1-1
ASSSTFNTEAF
>NA|TRBV5-4|TRBD2|TRBJ2-7
ASSLGGRSHEQY
>NA|TRBV4-1|TRBD2|TRBJ2-7
ASSQGREGTYEQY
>few|TRBV5-6|TRBD1|TRBJ1-2
ASSMLDRKDGYT
>NA|TRBV7-7|TRBD2|TRBJ2-7
ASSHGLADYEQY
>NA|TRBV7-8|TRBD1|TRBJ2-7
ASSQIQGAGEQY
>few|TRBV11-2|NA|TRBJ2-7
ASSYYYEQY
>NA|TRBV7-9|TRBD1|TRBJ2-5
ASSWTGETQY
>NA|TRBV25-1|NA|TRBJ2-7
ASSEYGGYEQY
>NA|TRBV11-2|NA|TRBJ2-7
ASSFQGGTYEQY
>NA|TRBV9|NA|TRBJ2-5
ASSASFGGSETQY
>NA|TRBV15|NA|TRBJ2-1
ATSSGVVEF
>NA|TRBV11-2|NA|TRBJ2-7
ASSLGGQRDPEQY
>NA|TRBV5-6|NA|TRBJ2-1
ASSFTGWPEQF
>NA|TRBV9|NA|TRBJ2-3
ASSPSTDTQY
>NA|TRBV4-1|NA|TRBJ2-7
ASSQNSGSTYEQY
>NA|TRBV19|TRBD1|TRBJ2-1
ASSLGGTGSLINEQF
>NA|TRBV6-1|NA|TRBJ2-2
ASSNRREKWELF
>NA|TRBV7-9|TRBD1|TRBJ2-1
ASSVEQGAIYNEQF
>NA|TRBV5-6|NA|TRBJ1-1
TSGQVREGRNTEAF
>NA|TRBV13|TRBD2|TRBJ2-7
ASSRGGLADEQY
>NA|TRBV10-2|NA|TRBJ2-7
ASGETDYEQY
>NA|TRBV30|NA|TRBJ2-7
AWSGLATAWEQY
>NA|TRBV27|NA|TRBJ1-5
ASRGVGQGWQPQH
>NA|TRBV7-6|NA|TRBJ2-2
ASSWTATGELF
>NA|TRBV28|NA|TRBJ1-5
ASSRLEDQPQH
>once|TRBV28|TRBD2|TRBJ2-2
ASSTDSPGLAGETTGELF
>NA|TRBV5-6|NA|TRBJ2-3
ASSLGSTDTQY
>NA|TRBV29-1|TRBD2|TRBJ2-7
SVVTSGSRHEQY
>NA|TRBV11-2|TRBD1|TRBJ1-2
ASSYRSGQAGGYT
>NA|TRBV7-9|NA|TRBJ2-7
ASSHQKSGPYEQY
>NA|TRBV5-4|NA|TRBJ2-7
ASSLYSNYEQY
>NA|TRBV27|TRBD2|TRBJ2-7
ASSLSGRRYEQY
>few|TRBV19|NA|TRBJ2-7
ASSIGTRSYEQY
>NA|TRBV11-3|NA|TRBJ2-7
ASSLGLGGTYEQY
>once|TRBV29-1|TRBD1|TRBJ1-2
SVKDRVDGYT
>NA|TRBV4-1|NA|TRBJ2-2
ASSQTPRGELF
>NA|TRBV4-1|TRBD2|TRBJ2-1
ASSQWPPGLAGVHEQF
>NA|TRBV28|NA|TRBJ2-7
ASSPGLTYEQY
>NA|TRBV27|NA|TRBJ2-7
ASSLGRQAYLREQY
>NA|TRBV7-7|NA|TRBJ2-7
ASSFSLASVEQY
>NA|TRBV4-1|TRBD1|TRBJ2-7
ASSNRDSRYEQY
>NA|TRBV5-4|NA|TRBJ2-7
ASSWGGGSKEQY